This TCR beta chain was documented in a study of PD-1 blockade in classical Hodgkin lymphoma. Study-wide findings and caveats: Possible causes of repertoire differences, disease activity or prior therapy, remain undefined.

Clones were sequenced by immunoSEQ multiplex PCR, and TCRdb holds only the in-frame ones, with some missing. The table includes 45,000 to 55,000 clones, just under 75% detected once. With regard to this clone: Antigen: not known.

Each of the patients experienced relapse following autologous stem cell transplantation, and their brentuximab vedotin exposure differed. The source material was peripheral blood mononuclear cells (PBMCs), sampled before the second cycle of nivolumab. The receptor comes from a human donor with classical Hodgkin lymphoma.

The CDR3 bases are TGTGCCAGCAGTCCTGGGACAGGGGGACGCAATGAGCAGTTCTTC. This gives the protein CASSPGTGGRNEQFF. The chain carries TRBV28 and TRBJ2-1, with 11 nucleotides matching TRBD1. This CDR3 is 15 amino acids long. Germline V gives CDR1 MDHEN, CDR2 SYDVKM. The trim removed 5 bases at V and 6 bases at J, leaving 6 bases unmatched.